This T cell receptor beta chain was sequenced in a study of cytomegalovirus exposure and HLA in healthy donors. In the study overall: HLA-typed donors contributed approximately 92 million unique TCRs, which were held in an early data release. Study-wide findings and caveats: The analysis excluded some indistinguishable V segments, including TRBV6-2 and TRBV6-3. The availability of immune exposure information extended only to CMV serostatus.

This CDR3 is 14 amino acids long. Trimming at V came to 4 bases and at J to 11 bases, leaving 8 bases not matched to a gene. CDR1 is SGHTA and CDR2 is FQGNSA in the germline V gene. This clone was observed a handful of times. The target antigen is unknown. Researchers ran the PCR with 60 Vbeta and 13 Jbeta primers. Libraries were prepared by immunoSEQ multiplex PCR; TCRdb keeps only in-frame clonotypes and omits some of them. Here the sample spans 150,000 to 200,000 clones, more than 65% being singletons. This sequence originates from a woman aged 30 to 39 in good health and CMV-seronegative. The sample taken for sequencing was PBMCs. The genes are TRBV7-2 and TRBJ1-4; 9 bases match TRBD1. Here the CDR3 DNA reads TGTGCCAGCAGCTCTCGGACAGGGGCGGGTAAACTGTTTTTT. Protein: CASSSRTGAGKLFF.